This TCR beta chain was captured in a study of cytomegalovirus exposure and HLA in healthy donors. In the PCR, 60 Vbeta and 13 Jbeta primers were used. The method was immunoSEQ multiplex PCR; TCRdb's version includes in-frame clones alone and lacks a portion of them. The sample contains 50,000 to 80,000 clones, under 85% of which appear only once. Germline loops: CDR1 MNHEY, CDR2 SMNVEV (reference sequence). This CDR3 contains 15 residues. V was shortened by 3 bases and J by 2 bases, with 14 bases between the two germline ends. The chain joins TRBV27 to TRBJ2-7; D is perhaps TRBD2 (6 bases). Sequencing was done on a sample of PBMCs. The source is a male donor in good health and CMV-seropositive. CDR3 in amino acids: CASSFGTPRAYEQYF. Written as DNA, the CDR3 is TGTGCCAGCAGTTTTGGGACTCCCAGGGCCTACGAGCAGTACTTC.